The next 25 T cell receptor beta chains were all read from a single sample in a study of vaccination effects on CD4 cells after COVID-19. Their antigens remain unidentified. Antigen-specific CD4+ T cells were expanded (with viral peptide pools) by the ViraFEST assay ahead of sequencing. Cultured cells yielded isolated CD4+ T cells after less than 11 days. All vaccine recipients tested negative for nucleocapsid antibodies and had never contracted SARS-CoV-2 infection. Profiling relied on immunoSEQ multiplex PCR, and the TCRdb table lists in-frame clones only, not all of them. This table has tens of thousands of clones, over 55% appearing once. Specimen: CD4+ T cells from PBMCs cultured with HCoV-OC43 spike peptides, collected before COVID-19 vaccination. Subset reported: HCoV-OC43 spike overlapping peptide pool stimulation. These receptors all stem from a human donor who received a COVID-19 vaccine.

The V and J genes are TRBV2 and TRBJ2-5, with 8 bases that match TRBD2. In germline, CDR1 is SNHLY, CDR2 FYNNEI. V dropped 1 base and J dropped 5; count of bases not matched to a gene: 6. The CDR3 consists of 15 residues. CDR3 in DNA: TGTGCCAGCAGTGAAGAAGCGGGAGTTGGGGAGACCCAGTACTTC. Its protein is CASSEEAGVGETQYF.

This chain uses TRBV14 with TRBJ1-5; D unresolved. This CDR3 region has 13 residues. CDR1 is SGHDN, CDR2 FVKESK, per germline. V lost 2 bases to trimming and J lost 4 bases, with 6 bases between them. CDR3 sequence reads: CASSQSRNQPQHF. In DNA form, the CDR3 reads TGTGCCAGCAGCCAAAGCAGGAATCAGCCCCAGCATTTT.

The chain links TRBV2 to TRBJ2-5, with D possibly being TRBD2 (5 bases). Germline V gene lookup returns CDR1 SNHLY and CDR2 FYNNEI. The CDR3 has 16 amino acids. V lost 0 bases to trimming and J lost 2 bases, with 13 bases between them. The CDR3 sequence: CASSEASGFLQETQYF. CDR3 bases: TGTGCCAGCAGTGAAGCGTCGGGATTTTTACAAGAGACCCAGTACTTC. Variable domain in full (rest from reference TRBV2 and TRBJ2-5): EPEVTQTPSHQVTQMGQEVILRCVPISNHLYFYWYRQILGQKVEFLVSFYNNEISEKSEIFDDQFSVERPDGSNFTLKIRSTKLEDSAMYFCASSEASGFLQETQYFGPGTRLLVL.

The genes are TRBV2 and TRBJ2-5; TRBD2 matches at 8 bases. Germline CDR1 SNHLY, CDR2 FYNNEI. The CDR3 spans 14 residues. V lost 7 bases and J lost 5; bases outside the gene matches: 9. The CDR3 loop is CASTGGSGAETQYF. The DNA of the CDR3 is TGTGCCAGCACTGGGGGTAGCGGGGCGGAGACCCAGTACTTC.

V usage is TRBV2 and J usage is TRBJ1-5, with D tentatively TRBD1 (6 bases). Trimming shortened V by 6 bases and J by 5 bases, and 11 bases separated the two germline ends. The CDR3 sequence is 13 residues long. Germline V gene sequence: CDR1 SNHLY, CDR2 FYNNEI. The CDR3 sequence: CASRGAQYQPQHF. CDR3 bases: TGTGCCAGCAGGGGGGCGCAATATCAGCCCCAGCATTTT.

This clone was counted only a few times. CDR3: CASSMGQGAVSYGYTF. In DNA, the CDR3 is TGTGCCAGTAGTATGGGACAGGGGGCTGTTAGCTATGGCTACACCTTC. The chain recombines TRBV19 with TRBJ1-2; 12 positions match TRBD1. CDR3 length: 16 residues. Trimming cost V 3 bases and J 4 bases; bases outside gene matches: 6. From germline, CDR1 is LNHDA and CDR2 SQIVND (reference sequence).

This clone was seen a few times. The chain recombines TRBV27 with TRBJ1-2, with no clear D. This CDR3 is built from 14 residues. V shed 2 bases and J shed 4 bases, with 11 bases lying between them. In germline, CDR1 is MNHEY, CDR2 SMNVEV (reference sequence). The CDR3 region has the DNA TGTGCCAGCAGTTTAGCCGACGGATCCTATGGCTACACCTTC. Its protein is CASSLADGSYGYTF.

The chain has TRBV11-2 and TRBJ2-3, with D tentatively TRBD1 or TRBD2 (5 bases each). Germline V gene sequence: CDR1 SGHAT, CDR2 FQNNGV. Trimming stripped 1 base from V and 3 bases from J, with 8 bases between. This CDR3 contains 14 residues. CDR3 in amino acids: CASSLGGGTDTQYF. In DNA, the CDR3 is TGTGCCAGCAGCTTAGGTGGGGGTACAGATACGCAGTATTTT. Full variable domain (missing parts from reference TRBV11-2 and TRBJ2-3): EAGVAQSPRYKIIEKRQSVAFWCNPISGHATLYWYQQILGQGPKLLIQFQNNGVVDDSQLPKDRFSAERLKGVDSTLKIQPAKLEDSAVYLCASSLGGGTDTQYFGPGTRLTVL.

This chain joins TRBV6-2 or TRBV6-3 and TRBJ2-3; 12 nucleotides agree with TRBD2. J was trimmed by 5 bases and V by 0 bases; bases with no gene match: 3. Germline-derived CDR1 and CDR2 are MNHEY and SVGEGT. The CDR3 sequence is 16 residues long. The CDR3 DNA is TGTGCCAGCAGTTACTCGACACTAGCGGGGGGAGATACGCAGTATTTT. Its translation is CASSYSTLAGGDTQYF.

The chain links TRBV30 to TRBJ2-5, with no clear D. V lost 0 bases, J lost 5 bases, and 4 bases lay in between. Germline V gene sequence: CDR1 GTSNPN, CDR2 SVGIG (reference sequence). The CDR3 has 11 residues. The CDR3 protein is CAWSVGETQYF. The CDR3 bases are TGTGCCTGGAGTGTAGGGGAGACCCAGTACTTC.

Judged by abundance, this clone is medium-sized. The CDR3 protein is CASSSYSQNIQYF. In DNA, the CDR3 is TGTGCCAGCAGTTCTTACAGTCAAAACATTCAGTACTTC. The rearrangement links TRBV27 to TRBJ2-4; D remains ambiguous. The germline V gene encodes CDR1 MNHEY and CDR2 SMNVEV (reference sequence). The CDR3 has 13 amino acids. With 4 bases removed from V and 5 bases from J, the gap between germline ends came to 9 bases.

This clone occurred a few times. The chain joins TRBV5-1 to TRBJ2-3; D is unclear. V was pared by 0 bases and J by 0 bases, with 8 bases between. This CDR3 is 15 amino acids long. Per germline, CDR1 SGHRS and CDR2 YFSETQ. This chain's CDR3 is CASSLGLGSTDTQYF. The CDR3 coding sequence is TGCGCCAGCAGCTTGGGCCTAGGCAGCACAGATACGCAGTATTTT.

The chain uses TRBV7-7 and TRBJ2-3, with TRBD1 matching 11 bases. This CDR3 comprises 14 residues. Germline V CDR1 and CDR2: SSHAT, FNYEAQ (reference sequence). V was clipped by 3 bases and J by 6 bases; unmatched bases: 2. Here the CDR3 DNA reads TGTGCCAGCAGCTTCGGACAGGGGGCCGATACGCAGTATTTT. This codes for CASSFGQGADTQYF.

The chain combines TRBV6-1 with TRBJ1-1; D is undetermined. Germline CDR1 is MNHNS and CDR2 is SASEGT. Trimming removed 2 bases from V and 2 bases from J, with 9 bases in between. This CDR3 is built from 14 residues. CDR3 sequence (DNA): TGTGCCAGCAGTGAAAGGGCAGCTAACACTGAAGCTTTCTTT. Amino acid sequence: CASSERAANTEAFF.

This sequence joins TRBV29-1 and TRBJ2-5; possibly TRBD1 or TRBD2 for D (5 bases each). V dropped 6 bases and J dropped 5 bases, with 16 bases sitting between them. Per the germline V gene, CDR1 is SQVTM and CDR2 is ANQGSEA. The CDR3 runs 13 residues. CDR3 coding DNA: TGCAGCGTGTTCAGGGTCGAGGGGGAGACCCAGTACTTC. The encoded protein is CSVFRVEGETQYF. The entire variable domain, with the rest obtained from reference TRBV29-1 and TRBJ2-5, is as follows: SAVISQKPSRDICQRGTSLTIQCQVDSQVTMMFWYRQQPGQSLTLIATANQGSEATYESGFVIDKFPISRPNLTFSTLTVSNMSPEDSSIYLCSVFRVEGETQYFGPGTRLLVL.

This clone ranks as medium-sized. The chain links TRBV10-1 to TRBJ1-1; 7 bases agree with TRBD1. Unmatched junction bases numbered 6, after V lost 4 bases and J lost 1 base. In germline, CDR1 is WNHNN, CDR2 SYGVQD (reference sequence). CDR3 length: 15 residues. The CDR3 protein is CASSGLGQANTEAFF. In DNA form, the CDR3 reads TGCGCCAGCAGTGGGCTCGGACAGGCGAACACTGAAGCTTTCTTT.

This chain connects TRBV15 to TRBJ2-2; D is undetermined. V lost 3 bases, J lost 8 bases, and 13 bases lay in between. CDR3 length equals 14 residues. Germline V lookup: CDR1 LNHNV, CDR2 YYDKDF (reference sequence). The CDR3: CATSRDAASGELFF. DNA of the CDR3: TGTGCCACCAGCAGGGACGCGGCCTCGGGGGAGCTGTTTTTT.

Only a few counts were recorded for this clone. The CDR3 sequence: CATSRGKRGAVPAGELFF. The CDR3 nucleotides read TGTGCCACCAGCAGAGGGAAGCGGGGGGCCGTCCCCGCCGGGGAGCTGTTTTTT. The chain combines TRBV15 with TRBJ2-2, with 9 positions matching TRBD2. The germline V gene has CDR1 LNHNV and CDR2 YYDKDF (reference sequence). CDR3 length: 18 amino acids. V shed 1 base, J shed 6 bases, and the junction held 12 bases outside the gene matches.

The rearrangement uses TRBV7-8 and TRBJ2-2; the match to TRBD1 covers 9 bases. V was clipped by 5 bases and J by 7 bases; unmatched bases: 8. The CDR3 is 15 residues long. Germline-derived CDR1 and CDR2 are SGHVS and FQNEAQ. The CDR3 nucleotides are TGTGCCAGCAGCCGGTACAGGGGGCCGGTCGGGGAGCTGTTTTTT. Its translation is CASSRYRGPVGELFF.

This clone was counted only a few times. The CDR3 region has the DNA TGTGCTAGTGGTTCGGGGGGGGCCAATGAGCAGTTCTTC. Translated: CASGSGGANEQFF. This chain joins TRBV12-5 and TRBJ2-1; 8 nucleotides match TRBD2. The CDR3 sequence is 13 residues long. The ends lost 4 bases at V and 6 bases at J; junction bases unmatched: 2. Germline CDR1 reads LGHNT; CDR2 reads FRNRAP.

The rearrangement uses TRBV6-6 and TRBJ2-2; no firm D call. Germline V gene lookup returns CDR1 MNHNY and CDR2 SVGAGI (reference sequence). Trimming removed 0 bases at V and 4 bases at J, with 9 bases between. The CDR3 covers 15 residues. CDR3 DNA sequence: TGTGCCAGCAGTTACTCGGAATCCCCCACCGGGGAGCTGTTTTTT. This translates into CASSYSESPTGELFF.

This chain joins TRBV4-2 and TRBJ2-1; 9 bases map to TRBD2. This CDR3 is built from 17 residues. Germline CDR1 LGHNA, CDR2 YNFKEQ. The junction had 9 bases not matched to a gene; V was cut back by 1 base and J by 5 bases. DNA of the CDR3: TGTGCCAGCAGCCAAGGGGGAAATAGCGGGGGAGACAATGAGCAGTTCTTC. It translates to CASSQGGNSGGDNEQFF.

The V gene is TRBV6-6, the J gene TRBJ1-5, with D tentatively TRBD1 (5 bases). The CDR3 consists of 13 residues. With 6 bases removed from V and 5 bases from J, the gap between germline ends came to 11 bases. CDR1 and CDR2 (germline): MNHNY, SVGAGI (reference sequence). The CDR3 sequence is CASSPQEYQPQHF. The DNA for the CDR3 is TGTGCCAGCAGCCCACAGGAGTATCAGCCCCAGCATTTT.

The CDR3 nucleotides read TGTGCCAGCAGCCAAGCGGGCGGAGAGACCCAGTACTTC. Protein: CASSQAGGETQYF. The genes are TRBV3-1 (or the pseudogene TRBV3-2) and TRBJ2-5; no reliable D call. With 1 base removed from V and 4 bases from J, the gap between germline ends came to 7 bases. Per the germline V gene, CDR1 is LGHDT and CDR2 is YNNKEL (reference sequence). The CDR3 runs 13 residues.

Only a few counts were recorded for this clone. The rearrangement joins TRBV2 to TRBJ2-3; D is perhaps TRBD2 (6 bases). There are 11 residues in the CDR3. V lost 10 bases, J lost 8 bases, and 13 bases lay in between. Germline V gives CDR1 SNHLY, CDR2 FYNNEI. CDR3 bases: TGTGCCACCGCCGAGGAGGGTACGCAGTATTTT. This translates into CATAEEGTQYF.